Below, 19 T cell receptor beta chains from the same sample are listed, as sequenced in a study of shared clonotypes between healthy human individuals. Naive CD8 isolation took CD45RO-negative cells positively selected for CCR7 and excluded terminally differentiated effector memory CD45RA+ cells. Profiling relied on immunoSEQ multiplex PCR, and the TCRdb table lists in-frame clones only, not all of them. This sample carries about 600,000 clones, 95% to 98% of them seen once, and the ten largest clones take 0.3%. The sample was naive CD8+ T cells sorted from blood. These receptors originate from a young man in good health.

This clone was recorded once. The rearrangement uses TRBV5-1 and TRBJ2-1, with a weak D call TRBD2 (6 bases). This CDR3 spans 15 amino acids. Germline lookup yields CDR1 SGHRS and CDR2 YFSETQ. The V end lost 4 bases, the J end lost 6 bases, and 17 bases lay between the germline ends. The CDR3 DNA is TGCGCCAGCAGCCTGTTCGGGAGATCAGGCAATGAGCAGTTCTTC. Translation: CASSLFGRSGNEQFF.

CDR3 sequence reads: CSVVTLVDGYTF. DNA for the CDR3: TGCAGCGTAGTGACCTTGGTGGATGGCTACACCTTC. The chain carries TRBV29-1 and TRBJ1-2; D is ambiguous. CDR1 and CDR2 (germline): SQVTM, ANQGSEA. Between the trimmed V and J ends, which lost 6 bases and 6 bases, there was a span of 14 bases. The length of the CDR3 is 12 residues.

This sequence joins TRBV6-4 and TRBJ2-1; TRBD2 matches at 14 bases. V gave up 1 base and J gave up 8 bases; unmatched junction bases: 4. CDR1 is MRHNA and CDR2 is SNTAGT in the germline V gene. The CDR3 sequence is 16 residues long. The CDR3 sequence: CASSDWTSGRMDEQFF. CDR3 bases: TGTGCCAGCAGTGACTGGACTAGCGGGAGGATGGATGAGCAGTTCTTC.

V usage is TRBV2 and J usage is TRBJ2-7; TRBD2 is a possible D gene (5 bases). Germline V gene data show CDR1 as SNHLY and CDR2 as FYNNEI. This CDR3 is built from 14 residues. V was cut by 3 bases and J by 3 bases, with 12 bases left in between. CDR3 residues: CASSDRGSFYEQYF. The CDR3 coding sequence is TGTGCCAGCAGTGATCGAGGGTCTTTCTACGAGCAGTACTTC.

To note about this clone: The same CDR3 arises from other DNA sequences in this sample as well. The chain links TRBV28 to TRBJ2-7; 9 bases agree with TRBD2. Germline V lookup: CDR1 MDHEN, CDR2 SYDVKM. The CDR3 length is 14 residues. Losses at the gene ends were 2 bases for V and 4 bases for J; bases not matched to a gene: 3. The CDR3 protein is CASSLAGGPYEQYF. Here the CDR3 DNA reads TGTGCCAGCAGTTTAGCGGGAGGGCCTTACGAGCAGTACTTC.

The V gene is TRBV7-7, the J gene TRBJ2-1; possibly TRBD1 or TRBD2 for D (5 bases each). Trimming removed 5 bases from V and 8 bases from J, with 22 bases in between. Germline lookup yields CDR1 SSHAT and CDR2 FNYEAQ (reference sequence). There are 16 residues in the CDR3. Here the CDR3 reads CASSPYERARGDEQFF. CDR3 in DNA: TGTGCCAGCAGCCCCTACGAGAGGGCCCGAGGGGATGAGCAGTTCTTC.

The V gene is TRBV27, the J gene TRBJ2-2; 8 bases match TRBD1. The germline V gene encodes CDR1 MNHEY and CDR2 SMNVEV (reference sequence). This CDR3 has 15 amino acids. The ends lost 8 bases at V and 9 bases at J; junction bases unmatched: 14. The CDR3 DNA reads as TGTGCCAGCGCAAAGGGACAGGTGCCGGTCAGGGAGCTGTTTTTT. Its protein product is CASAKGQVPVRELFF.

The CDR3: CSGPTGFGDEQFF. The DNA of the CDR3 is TGCAGCGGGCCTACAGGGTTTGGGGATGAGCAGTTCTTC. The chain recombines TRBV29-1 with TRBJ2-1; possible D gene TRBD1, 6 bases. Germline V gives CDR1 SQVTM, CDR2 ANQGSEA. Trimming stripped 7 bases from V and 8 bases from J, with 18 bases between. This CDR3 is 13 amino acids long.

This clone occurred once. J is TRBJ2-7 and V is TRBV7-9, with 7 bases lining up with TRBD1. There are 17 residues in the CDR3. Looked up from germline, CDR1 is SEHNR and CDR2 is FQNEAQ (reference sequence). Germline trimming cut 2 bases from V and 0 bases from J; bases unmatched to any gene: 10. The CDR3 DNA sequence: TGTGCCAGCAGCTTATTAGGACAGGACCTGGACTCCTACGAGCAGTACTTC. It translates to CASSLLGQDLDSYEQYF.

V usage is TRBV29-1 and J usage is TRBJ2-5; either TRBD1 or TRBD2 may fit D (6 bases each). Germline V lookup: CDR1 SQVTM, CDR2 ANQGSEA. This CDR3 has 15 residues. V was pared by 3 bases and J by 3 bases, with 17 bases between. Here the CDR3 DNA reads TGCAGCGTTGAGATACCGGGAGAGGGGGAAGAGACCCAGTACTTC. Protein: CSVEIPGEGEETQYF.

The V and J genes are TRBV7-4 and TRBJ2-7, with D maybe TRBD1 (7 bases). The V gene's germline CDR1 is SGHVT and CDR2 SQSDAQ. The ends were cut back, 5 bases at V and 3 bases at J, with 26 bases in the middle. The CDR3 runs 18 residues. CDR3 loop: CASSPGVGKDRRDYEQYF. CDR3 DNA sequence: TGTGCCAGCAGCCCGGGGGTGGGGAAGGACAGGCGAGACTACGAGCAGTACTTC.

V usage is TRBV5-5 and J usage is TRBJ1-2; no clear D gene. With 0 bases removed from V and 3 bases from J, the gap between germline ends came to 9 bases. CDR1 is SGHKS and CDR2 is YYEKEE in the germline V gene (reference sequence). The CDR3 extends over 14 amino acids. CDR3 sequence (DNA): TGTGCCAGCAGCTTGGAGCCAGGACACTATGGCTACACCTTC. Encoded protein: CASSLEPGHYGYTF. Looking up the rest from reference TRBV5-5 and TRBJ1-2 gives the full variable domain: DAGVTQSPTHLIKTRGQQVTLRCSPISGHKSVSWYQQVLGQGPQFIFQYYEKEERGRGNFPDRFSARQFPNYSSELNVNALLLGDSALYLCASSLEPGHYGYTFGSGTRLTVV.

This clone occurred a few times. The rearrangement links TRBV6-5 to TRBJ1-2; D uncertain. Germline assignment: CDR1 MNHEY and CDR2 SVGAGI. There are 15 residues in the CDR3. V lost 0 bases and J 3 bases, leaving 11 bases between the germline ends. The CDR3 DNA reads as TGTGCCAGCAGTTACTCTTCCGGCGGCTACTATGGCTACACCTTC. This codes for CASSYSSGGYYGYTF.

The V call is TRBV18, the J call TRBJ2-7; maybe TRBD1 (7 bases). The V end was cut by 3 bases, the J end by 1 base, with 13 bases between. The germline CDR1 and CDR2 sequences are KGHSH and LQKENI. CDR3 length: 15 residues. CDR3 sequence (DNA): TGTGCCAGCTCACCGGGCAGGGGGGATTCCTACGAGCAGTACTTC. Amino acids: CASSPGRGDSYEQYF.

The rearrangement joins TRBV18 to TRBJ2-1; no clear D gene. The germline CDR1 and CDR2 sequences are KGHSH and LQKENI. Trimming removed 2 bases from V and 1 base from J, with 9 bases in between. This CDR3 has 15 amino acids. For the CDR3, the DNA is TGTGCCAGCTCACCAGGTTCAGATTCCTACAATGAGCAGTTCTTC. This codes for CASSPGSDSYNEQFF.

This chain joins TRBV6-4 and TRBJ2-1; D might be TRBD1 (5 bases). V gave up 3 bases and J gave up 11 bases, with 14 bases separating them. Germline CDR1 reads MRHNA; CDR2 reads SNTAGT. The CDR3 runs to 13 residues. The CDR3 coding sequence is TGTGCCAGCAGTGAGACGTCAGGGAAAAAGCAGTTCTTC. This gives the protein CASSETSGKKQFF.

The chain links TRBV9 to TRBJ2-7, with D tentatively TRBD2 (7 bases). CDR1 is SGDLS and CDR2 is YYNGEE in the germline V gene. CDR3 size: 11 residues. The V and J ends lost 10 bases and 3 bases respectively, with 11 bases between them. The CDR3 DNA reads TGTGCCTCCGGGGGGCACTACGAGCAGTACTTC. Translating gives CASGGHYEQYF.

The count of this clone is one. V is TRBV10-2 and J is TRBJ2-1; D not resolved. V was cut by 0 bases and J by 9 bases, with 6 bases left in between. This CDR3 is 12 amino acids long. Germline V gene data show CDR1 as WSHSY and CDR2 as SAAADI. The CDR3 DNA reads as TGCGCCAGCAGTGAGTCGAGGCTTGAGCAGTTCTTC. The encoded protein is CASSESRLEQFF.

The V gene is TRBV6-1, the J gene TRBJ2-7, with unresolved D. The CDR3 runs 15 residues. V lost 0 bases, J lost 4 bases, and 13 bases lay in between. Germline CDR1 and CDR2: MNHNS and SASEGT. The CDR3 is CASSEARGKGYEQYF. CDR3 bases: TGTGCCAGCAGTGAAGCGAGAGGCAAAGGGTACGAGCAGTACTTC.